A selection of T cell receptor beta chains follows, all from one sample in a study of vaccination effects on CD4 cells after COVID-19. Their specific antigens are unknown. Sequenced by immunoSEQ multiplex PCR; TCRdb stores in-frame clones only, minus some. The sample has about 59,000 clones; roughly 78% are singletons. The sequencing used CD4+ T cells from PBMCs cultured with HCoV-OC43 spike peptides, collected after COVID-19 vaccination. These receptors came from a human donor who received a COVID-19 vaccine. The CDR3 runs from the conserved cysteine through the conserved F or W. D genes are given only for firm matches. Size is stated for part of the rows, as once, few or many counts, or as a class when the clone is expanded.

>TRBV30|TRBJ2-5|.|.
CAWGEGVVETQYF
TGTGCCTGGGGGGAAGGGGTGGTGGAGACCCAGTACTTC
>TRBV4-2|TRBJ2-1|.|TRBD2
CASSKRAGEWEQFF
TGTGCCAGCAGCAAACGGGCGGGGGAATGGGAGCAGTTCTTC
>TRBV15|TRBJ1-2|.|TRBD1
CATSRTGGLYGYTF
TGTGCCACCAGCAGGACAGGGGGCTTGTATGGCTACACCTTC
>TRBV4-3|TRBJ1-5|.|.
CASSQDRQGIGQPQHF
TGCGCCAGCAGCCAAGATCGGCAGGGAATAGGTCAGCCCCAGCATTTT
>TRBV19|TRBJ2-2|.|.
CASSIGQGLNTGELFF
TGTGCCAGTAGTATCGGGCAGGGGCTGAACACCGGGGAGCTGTTTTTT
>TRBV12-3/TRBV12-4|TRBJ1-2|.|.
CASSLDRPYGYTF
TGTGCCAGCAGTCTGGACAGACCCTATGGCTACACCTTC
>TRBV18|TRBJ2-3|.|.
CASSPLPQGTDTQYF
TGTGCCAGCTCACCACTCCCGCAGGGCACAGATACGCAGTATTTT
>TRBV10-2|TRBJ2-3|.|TRBD2
CASRGLAGGLMGSDTQYF
TGCGCCAGCAGAGGACTAGCGGGGGGGCTTATGGGGTCAGATACGCAGTATTTT
>TRBV2|TRBJ2-5|.|.
CASSSRRNQETQYF
TGTGCCAGCAGCAGTAGGCGGAACCAAGAGACCCAGTACTTC
>TRBV18|TRBJ1-2|.|TRBD1
CASSPYLRGREYGYTF
TGTGCCAGCTCACCCTATTTGAGGGGGCGAGAGTATGGCTACACCTTC
>TRBV28|TRBJ1-5|.|TRBD1
CASSGRDSLNQPQHF
TGTGCCAGCAGTGGACGGGACAGCCTCAATCAGCCCCAGCATTTT
>TRBV5-1|TRBJ1-1|.|.
CASSVGLNTEAFF
TGCGCCAGCAGCGTAGGGCTGAACACTGAAGCTTTCTTT
>TRBV7-2|TRBJ1-6|.|TRBD1
CASSRGTENSPLHF
TGTGCCAGCAGCCGCGGGACAGAAAATTCACCCCTCCACTTT
>TRBV28|TRBJ2-5|.|TRBD1
CATLTGGTETQYF
TGTGCCACCCTGACAGGGGGCACAGAGACCCAGTACTTC
>TRBV10-3|TRBJ2-3|.|TRBD2
CAIRPGGESTDTQYF
TGTGCCATCAGACCGGGGGGGGAGAGCACAGATACGCAGTATTTT
>TRBV5-4|TRBJ1-2|.|TRBD1
CASSRDREWYGYTF
TGTGCCAGCAGCCGGGACAGGGAATGGTATGGCTACACCTTC
>TRBV18|TRBJ1-2|once|.
CASSPGGARDYGYTF
TGTGCCAGCTCACCAGGGGGGGCCCGAGACTATGGCTACACCTTC
>TRBV7-2|TRBJ1-5|.|.
CASSGQFNQPQHF
TGTGCCAGCAGTGGACAGTTCAATCAGCCCCAGCATTTT
>TRBV28|TRBJ2-6|.|.
CASSPRGGRSGANVLTF
TGTGCCAGCAGTCCCAGGGGGGGCCGCTCTGGGGCCAACGTCCTGACTTTC
>TRBV11-2|TRBJ1-6|.|.
CASSPRAGSYNSPLHF
TGTGCCAGCAGTCCCCGGGCTGGCTCCTATAATTCACCCCTCCACTTT
>TRBV7-9|TRBJ1-1|.|TRBD1
CASSWDSLTEAFF
TGTGCCAGCAGTTGGGACAGCCTCACTGAAGCTTTCTTT
>TRBV2|TRBJ2-5|.|.
CASGRSARETQYF
TGTGCCAGCGGTAGGTCGGCCCGAGAGACCCAGTACTTC
>TRBV5-4|TRBJ1-1|.|.
CASSLVGGSEAFF
TGTGCCAGCAGCTTGGTGGGGGGCTCTGAAGCTTTCTTT
>TRBV5-6|TRBJ1-6|.|.
CASSLLTNSPLHF
TGTGCCAGCAGCTTATTGACAAACTCACCCCTCCACTTT
>TRBV7-2|TRBJ1-1|.|.
CASSLEARTEWNTEAFF
TGTGCCAGCAGCTTAGAGGCACGTACAGAATGGAACACTGAAGCTTTCTTT
>TRBV12-3/TRBV12-4|TRBJ2-5|.|.
CASSPGGKTQYF
TGTGCCAGCAGTCCTGGGGGGAAGACCCAGTACTTC
>TRBV5-1|TRBJ2-3|.|.
CASSSGGGASTDTQYF
TGCGCCAGCAGCTCGGGTGGGGGGGCCAGCACAGATACGCAGTATTTT
>TRBV5-1|TRBJ2-3|.|.
CASSLVPGGNTDTQYF
TGCGCCAGCAGCTTGGTACCGGGCGGGAACACAGATACGCAGTATTTT
>TRBV24-1|TRBJ1-1|once|.
CATQGNTEAFF
TGTGCCACCCAGGGCAACACTGAAGCTTTCTTT
>TRBV5-1|TRBJ2-5|.|.
CASWATGGLETQYF
TGCGCCAGCTGGGCTACGGGGGGCTTGGAGACCCAGTACTTC
>TRBV7-2|TRBJ1-5|.|.
CASSLRVGFNQPQHF
TGTGCCAGCAGCTTAAGAGTAGGATTCAATCAGCCCCAGCATTTT
>TRBV7-3|TRBJ2-2|few|.
CASSLDETKVGELFF
TGTGCCAGCAGCTTAGATGAGACCAAGGTCGGGGAGCTGTTTTTT
>TRBV7-2|TRBJ2-6|.|.
CASSLRGVSGANVLTF
TGTGCCAGCAGCTTAAGAGGGGTCTCTGGGGCCAACGTCCTGACTTTC
>TRBV18|TRBJ1-5|once|TRBD1
CASSQTGGGQPQHF
TGTGCCAGCTCCCAGACAGGGGGCGGTCAGCCCCAGCATTTT
>TRBV2|TRBJ1-4|.|.
CASRMAAEKLFF
TGTGCCAGCAGGATGGCGGCTGAAAAACTGTTTTTT
>TRBV6-4|TRBJ1-2|.|.
CASAEHFQGLYGYTF
TGTGCCAGCGCGGAGCACTTCCAGGGACTCTATGGCTACACCTTC
>TRBV5-1|TRBJ2-3|.|.
CASSLDGGRTDTQYF
TGCGCCAGCAGCTTGGACGGGGGTCGCACAGATACGCAGTATTTT
>TRBV24-1|TRBJ2-2|.|TRBD1
CATSDLGQGASDGELFF
TGTGCCACCAGTGATCTCGGACAGGGGGCGTCTGACGGGGAGCTGTTTTTT
>TRBV10-3|TRBJ1-4|.|.
CATRPSIGVLGSQNEKLFF
TGTGCCACCAGGCCTTCGATCGGGGTGCTGGGCAGCCAGAATGAAAAACTGTTTTTT
>TRBV19|TRBJ2-1|.|TRBD1
CASRDRDSSYNEQFF
TGTGCCAGTAGGGACCGGGACAGCTCCTACAATGAGCAGTTCTTC
>TRBV10-3|TRBJ1-5|.|.
CAISDLQISNQPQHF
TGTGCCATCAGTGACTTACAGATTAGCAATCAGCCCCAGCATTTT
>TRBV12-3/TRBV12-4|TRBJ1-2|.|.
CATRVLSYGYTF
TGTGCCACAAGGGTGCTTAGCTATGGCTACACCTTC
>TRBV5-1|TRBJ1-6|.|.
CASSLIPGEGSPLHF
TGCGCCAGCAGCTTAATTCCGGGGGAAGGATCACCCCTCCACTTT
>TRBV9|TRBJ1-4|.|.
CASSQRDNEKLFF
TGTGCCAGCAGCCAGCGGGATAATGAAAAACTGTTTTTT
>TRBV7-9|TRBJ1-2|.|.
CASSLEAVPKGYTF
TGTGCCAGCAGCTTAGAGGCCGTCCCTAAAGGCTACACCTTC
>TRBV11-1|TRBJ2-5|.|.
CATQGSTETQYF
TGTGCCACCCAGGGCAGTACGGAGACCCAGTACTTC
>TRBV5-1|TRBJ2-3|once|TRBD1
CASSSSRTGARDTQYF
TGCGCCAGCAGCTCTTCTAGGACAGGGGCTAGAGATACGCAGTATTTT
>TRBV3-1/TRBV3-2|TRBJ2-1|.|.
CASSQMLTSEQFF
TGTGCCAGCAGCCAAATGTTAACCAGTGAGCAGTTCTTC
>TRBV5-8|TRBJ2-5|.|.
CASRFTASWTQYF
TGTGCCAGCAGATTTACGGCTAGCTGGACCCAGTACTTC
>TRBV18|TRBJ1-2|.|.
CASSQRGYGYTF
TGTGCTTCTTCACAAAGGGGTTACGGCTACACCTTC
>TRBV18|TRBJ2-5|.|TRBD1
CASSTPDRGRETQYF
TGTGCCAGCTCAACTCCCGACAGGGGGAGGGAGACCCAGTACTTC
>TRBV28|TRBJ2-1|.|TRBD2
CASSVIKPGLAGDNEQFF
TGTGCCAGCAGTGTCATCAAGCCGGGACTAGCGGGGGACAATGAGCAGTTCTTC
>TRBV5-5|TRBJ1-1|.|.
CASSFTAGAGFEAFF
TGTGCCAGCAGCTTCACCGCGGGGGCAGGGTTTGAAGCTTTCTTT
>TRBV6-6|TRBJ1-1|.|.
CASREWTVNTEAFF
TGTGCCAGCAGAGAGTGGACAGTGAACACTGAAGCTTTCTTT
>TRBV3-1/TRBV3-2|TRBJ1-2|few|.
CASSQVGQLSGGYTF
TGTGCCAGCAGCCAAGTAGGGCAGCTCTCGGGTGGCTACACCTTC
>TRBV7-2|TRBJ1-6|.|.
CASSLVYSFDSPLHF
TGTGCCAGCAGTCTTGTATATTCGTTTGATTCACCCCTCCACTTT
>TRBV2|TRBJ2-3|.|TRBD1
CASKPGQNTDTQYF
TGTGCCAGCAAACCGGGACAGAACACAGATACGCAGTATTTT
>TRBV3-1/TRBV3-2|TRBJ1-6|.|.
CASSQDHPGGQGSSPLHF
TGTGCCAGCAGCCAAGATCACCCGGGGGGGCAGGGTAGTTCACCCCTCCACTTT
>TRBV7-8|TRBJ1-2|.|.
CASSLTRASGYGYTF
TGTGCCAGCAGCTTAACGCGCGCTTCGGGCTATGGCTACACCTTC
>TRBV5-1|TRBJ2-2|.|.
CASSPQMGTGELFF
TGCGCCAGCAGCCCACAGATGGGTACCGGGGAGCTGTTTTTT